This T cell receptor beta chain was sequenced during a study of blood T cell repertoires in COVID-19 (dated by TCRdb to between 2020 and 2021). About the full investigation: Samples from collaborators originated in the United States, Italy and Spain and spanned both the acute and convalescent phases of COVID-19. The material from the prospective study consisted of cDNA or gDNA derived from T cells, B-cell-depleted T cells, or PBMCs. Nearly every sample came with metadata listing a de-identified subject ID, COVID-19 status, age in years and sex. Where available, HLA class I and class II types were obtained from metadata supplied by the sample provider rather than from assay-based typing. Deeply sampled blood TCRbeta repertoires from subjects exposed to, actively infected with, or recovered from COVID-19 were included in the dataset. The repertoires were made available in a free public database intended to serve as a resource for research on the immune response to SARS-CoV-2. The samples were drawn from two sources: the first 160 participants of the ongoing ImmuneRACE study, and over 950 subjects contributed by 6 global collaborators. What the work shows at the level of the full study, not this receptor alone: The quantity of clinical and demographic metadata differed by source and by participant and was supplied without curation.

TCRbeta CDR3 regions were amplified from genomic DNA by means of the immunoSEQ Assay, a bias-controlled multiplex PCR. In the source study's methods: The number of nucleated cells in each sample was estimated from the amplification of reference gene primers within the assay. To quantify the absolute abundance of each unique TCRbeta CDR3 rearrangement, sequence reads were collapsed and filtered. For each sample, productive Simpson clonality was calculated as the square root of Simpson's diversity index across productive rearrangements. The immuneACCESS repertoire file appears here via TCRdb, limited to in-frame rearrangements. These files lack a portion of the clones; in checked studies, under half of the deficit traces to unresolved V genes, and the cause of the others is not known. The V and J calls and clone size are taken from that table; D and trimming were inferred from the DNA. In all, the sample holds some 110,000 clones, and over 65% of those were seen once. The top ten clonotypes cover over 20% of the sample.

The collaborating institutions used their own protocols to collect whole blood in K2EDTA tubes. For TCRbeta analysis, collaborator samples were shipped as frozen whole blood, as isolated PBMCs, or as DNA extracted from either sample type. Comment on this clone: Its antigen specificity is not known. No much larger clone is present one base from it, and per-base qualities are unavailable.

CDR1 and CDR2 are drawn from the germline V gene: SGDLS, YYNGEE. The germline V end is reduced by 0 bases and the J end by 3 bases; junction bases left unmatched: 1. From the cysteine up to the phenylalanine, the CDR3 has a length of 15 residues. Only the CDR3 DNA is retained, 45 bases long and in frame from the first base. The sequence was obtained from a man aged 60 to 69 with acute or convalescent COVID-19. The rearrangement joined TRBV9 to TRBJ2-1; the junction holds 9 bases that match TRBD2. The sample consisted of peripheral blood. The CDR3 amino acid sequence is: CASSVDSGSYNEQFF. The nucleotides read TGTGCCAGCAGCGTAGATAGCGGGAGCTACAATGAGCAGTTCTTC.